Shown below are 2 T cell receptor beta chains from a single sample sequenced in a study of T cells in Graves' hyperthyroidism and ophthalmopathy. The TCR beta CDR3 regions underwent amplification using RNA transcripts as the source. The HTBI primer set drove a first-round RT-PCR of the TCR CDR3. TCRdb analysed the multiplex PCR reads with MiXCR anew, one entry per CDR3 protein. The sample records around 690,000 distinct CDR3 sequences, roughly 20% being singletons. The specimen sequenced was blood. All receptors derive from a man aged 25-45 years with Graves' ophthalmopathy.

A few counts support this clonotype. The chain joins TRBV7-9 to TRBJ2-5; the D is unclear. CDR1 is SEHNR and CDR2 is FQNEAQ in the germline V gene (reference sequence). V lost 4 bases to trimming and J lost 5 bases, with 17 bases between them. The CDR3 contains 15 residues. CDR3 nucleotide sequence: TGTGCCAGCAGCTCCCCGGAGCTGCAAGGCGAGACCCAGTACTTC. Translated: CASSSPELQGETQYF. The complete variable domain, with remaining parts taken from reference TRBV7-9 and TRBJ2-5, reads DTGVSQNPRHKITKRGQNVTFRCDPISEHNRLYWYRQTLGQGPEFLTYFQNEAQLEKSRLLSDRFSAERPKGSFSTLEIQRTEQGDSAMYLCASSSPELQGETQYFGPGTRLLVL.

There are a few counts of this clonotype. V and J are TRBV29-1 and TRBJ2-2, with TRBD2 matching 8 bases. V lost 5 bases to trimming and J lost 7 bases; unmatched junction nucleotides: 9. The germline CDR1 and CDR2 sequences are SQVTM and ANQGSEA. This CDR3 contains 14 residues. This chain's CDR3 is CSVRKREWGGELFF. CDR3 nucleotide sequence: TGCAGCGTTCGGAAGCGGGAGTGGGGCGGGGAGCTGTTTTTT.